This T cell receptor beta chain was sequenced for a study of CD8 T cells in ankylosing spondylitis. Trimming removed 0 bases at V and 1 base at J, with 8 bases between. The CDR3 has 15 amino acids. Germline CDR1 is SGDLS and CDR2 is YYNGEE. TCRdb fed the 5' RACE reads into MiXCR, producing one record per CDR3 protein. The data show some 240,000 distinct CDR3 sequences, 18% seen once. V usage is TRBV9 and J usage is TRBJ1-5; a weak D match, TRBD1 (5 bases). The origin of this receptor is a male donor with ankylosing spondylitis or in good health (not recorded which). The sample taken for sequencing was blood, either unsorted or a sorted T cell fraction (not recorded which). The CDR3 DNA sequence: TGTGCCAGCAGCGTAGGAGACAGCAGCAATCAGCCCCAGCATTTT. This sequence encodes CASSVGDSSNQPQHF.